The clone carrying this T cell receptor (beta chain) was recorded at least ten times. The antigen is undetermined. The source of the sample is a study of regulatory T cells in long-lasting Graves disease. Background on the study: New Graves' disease cases had less than 3 months of antithyroid drugs.

The junction had 2 bases not matched to a gene; V was cut back by 2 bases and J by 3 bases. Looked up from germline, CDR1 is DFQATT and CDR2 is SNEGSKA (reference sequence). This CDR3 is 13 amino acids long. Library construction for TCR beta used iRepertoire HTBI primers and Arm-PCR of CDR3 regions. MiXCR, applied by TCRdb to the multiplex PCR reads, yields one record per CDR3 protein. The table shows under 300,000 distinct CDR3 sequences, with 20% to 25% occurring only once. Study-wide findings and caveats: New patients shared fewer than 1,000 public clonotypes, and persistent patients shared more, with about 2,500. TRBV28 was favored in persistent disease, as were TRBJ1-2 and TRBJ2-5. The study examined only peripheral blood, not thyroid tissue.

Time point noted: newly diagnosed GD, antithyroid drugs for less than 3 months. With RNA extracted from PBMCs as input, the TCR library was made. The origin of this receptor is a female donor with Graves disease. V and J are TRBV20-1 and TRBJ2-5, with 8 bases fitting TRBD1. The sample in question was peripheral blood mononuclear cells (PBMCs), obtained at new diagnosis, from a patient treated with antithyroid drugs. CDR3 amino acids: CSARPGGEETQYF. CDR3 bases: TGCAGTGCTAGACCAGGGGGCGAAGAGACCCAGTACTTC.